This T cell receptor (beta chain) was identified during a study of T cells in Graves' hyperthyroidism and ophthalmopathy. This clonotype showed up many times. Researchers amplified the TCR beta CDR3 regions from RNA transcripts. A first-round RT-PCR of the TCR CDR3 used the HTBI primer set. TCRdb reprocessed the multiplex PCR reads with MiXCR, giving one entry per CDR3 protein. Found here are hundreds of thousands of distinct CDR3 sequences, around a third of them singletons; the top ten hold less than 35%. Germline CDR1 MNHEY, CDR2 SVGAGI. The CDR3 contains 14 residues. V was clipped by 4 bases and J by 2 bases, with 12 bases between them.

Specimen: blood. The receptor was isolated from a middle-aged woman with Graves' hyperthyroidism. The rearrangement uses TRBV6-5 and TRBJ2-7; a weak D match, TRBD1 (6 bases). The CDR3 region has the DNA TGTGCCAGCAGTTCCCCGGACAGCACCTACGAGCAGTACTTC. This translates into CASSSPDSTYEQYF.